This is a list of T cell receptor beta chains from one sample in a study of early T cells in non-severe SARS-CoV-2 infection. MiXCR, applied by TCRdb to the 5' RACE reads, yields one record per CDR3 protein. The data contain 25,000 to 35,000 distinct CDR3 sequences, under 6% of them singletons. Sequenced: whole blood. The receptors were sampled from an adult who was a healthcare worker with PCR-confirmed SARS-CoV-2 infection or an uninfected control (not recorded which). The CDR3 runs from the conserved cysteine through the conserved F or W. D genes are given only for firm matches. Size values are once, few and many counts, or a class for expanded clones, and some rows have none.

v_gene	abundance	d_gene	j_gene	CDR3nt	CDR3aa
TRBV12-3/TRBV12-4	-	TRBD2	TRBJ2-1	TGTGCCAGCAGTCCCATCGGGGGGGCCCTTGTGTACAATGAGCAGTTCTTC	CASSPIGGALVYNEQFF
TRBV5-4	many	-	TRBJ2-7	TGTGCCAGCAGCTTGGGACGCCTCTACGAGCAGTACTTC	CASSLGRLYEQYF
TRBV7-2	many	-	TRBJ2-3	TGTGCCAGCAGAAGAGGTGGGCAGGGCGATACGCAGTATTTT	CASRRGGQGDTQYF
TRBV11-3	many	-	TRBJ2-1	TGTGCCAGCAGCTTGCGGGCGGATGAGCAGTTCTTC	CASSLRADEQFF
TRBV4-2	many	TRBD1	TRBJ1-1	TGTGCCAGCAGCCAAGATAGGACAGGGGTAAACACTGAAGCTTTCTTT	CASSQDRTGVNTEAFF
TRBV3-1	many	-	TRBJ2-3	TGTGCCAGCAGCCAATCTCACGGGGGCTCCACAGATACGCAGTATTTT	CASSQSHGGSTDTQYF
TRBV28	few	-	TRBJ1-5	TGTGCCAGCAGTTATCGGCGGATGGCCCAGCATTTT	CASSYRRMAQHF
TRBV4-3	few	-	TRBJ1-1	TGCGCCAGCAGCCATCTACAGGGTAGGTCTGAAGCTTTCTTT	CASSHLQGRSEAFF
TRBV12-3/TRBV12-4	many	TRBD1	TRBJ2-5	TGTGCCAGCAGTTGGGACAGGGGAACGGAGACCCAGTACTTC	CASSWDRGTETQYF
TRBV11-3	many	-	TRBJ2-5	TGTGCCAGCAGCCCCAGGGCGGGGAGTCCCCAGTACTTC	CASSPRAGSPQYF
TRBV12-3/TRBV12-4	many	-	TRBJ1-2	TGTGCCAGCAGTTTACGGGGGTCCTATGGCTACACCTTC	CASSLRGSYGYTF
TRBV28	many	-	TRBJ2-7	TGTGCCAGCAGTTCTGGGGCGGAAAGCTCCTACGAGCAGTACTTC	CASSSGAESSYEQYF
TRBV4-2	many	TRBD2	TRBJ2-7	TGTGCCAGCAGCCCTTCTGGGACTAGCGTCTACGAGCAGTACTTC	CASSPSGTSVYEQYF
TRBV5-6	many	-	TRBJ1-1	TGTGCCAGCAGCTTGAACACCGCTGAAGCTTTCTTT	CASSLNTAEAFF
TRBV28	medium-sized	TRBD1	TRBJ2-7	TGTGCCAGCAGTTTTGAAGGGACAGGGAGTTACGAGCAGTACTTC	CASSFEGTGSYEQYF
TRBV5-1	many	-	TRBJ2-1	TGCGCCAGCTCCGGCGGGGTGGGATACAATGAGCAGTTCTTC	CASSGGVGYNEQFF
TRBV5-4	many	-	TRBJ2-1	TGTGCCAGCAGCTCCCAGGTCCTCTCCTACAATGAGCAGTTCTTC	CASSSQVLSYNEQFF
TRBV7-2	once	TRBD1	TRBJ2-1	TGTGCCAGCAGCCCGTGGCCCGACAGGGGGTTCTACAATGAGCAGTTCTTC	CASSPWPDRGFYNEQFF
TRBV7-9	many	-	TRBJ1-1	TGTGCCAGCAGCTTCAGTAACACCGGGGACACTGAAGCTTTCTTT	CASSFSNTGDTEAFF
TRBV3-1	many	-	TRBJ2-7	TGTGCCAGCAGCCAGCACAGGGATGAATCGGGGCAGTACTTC	CASSQHRDESGQYF
TRBV28	many	-	TRBJ1-5	TGTGCCAGCAGTTTTCAGGGAAATCAGCCCCAGCATTTT	CASSFQGNQPQHF
TRBV5-5	many	TRBD1	TRBJ1-2	TGTGCCAGCAGCCTGGTTGGACAGGGGGCTTCTCCCCGCGGCTACACCTTC	CASSLVGQGASPRGYTF
TRBV28	many	-	TRBJ1-5	TGTGCCAGCAGGGTAGGGGAAAACCAGCCCCAGCATTTT	CASRVGENQPQHF
TRBV29-1	-	-	TRBJ2-4	TGTAGCGTTGCTTCCATAGCCAAAAACATTCAGTACTTC	CSVASIAKNIQYF
TRBV20-1	many	TRBD1	TRBJ1-1	TGCAGTGCTAGAGCCGGGACAGGCACTGAAGCTTTCTTT	CSARAGTGTEAFF
TRBV29-1	many	-	TRBJ2-2	TGCAGCGTTACGGGATACGGGGGCGGCACCGGGGAGCTGTTTTTT	CSVTGYGGGTGELFF
TRBV6-2/TRBV6-3	few	TRBD1	TRBJ1-2	TGTGCCAGCAGTTACGGACAGGGGGTATACGGCTACACCTTC	CASSYGQGVYGYTF
TRBV7-8	many	TRBD1	TRBJ1-4	TGTGCCAGCAGCGGCGACAGGGTTCGCAATGAAAAACTGTTTTTT	CASSGDRVRNEKLFF